This T cell receptor beta chain emerged from a study of blood T cells in healthy people across ages. Study background: Capturing about one barcoded beta molecule per two T cells was achieved by template switching. General study points: Observed TCR beta diversity per million T cells went down as age went up. This fall followed a roughly linear course with age.

Trimming cost V 3 bases and J 0 bases, with 10 bases left between them. From germline, CDR1 is SGDLS and CDR2 YYNGEE. The CDR3 extends over 15 amino acids. About this clonotype itself: What it binds is unknown.

Primed by a sample-barcoded 5' primer and a J-beta primer mix, a second PCR proceeded for 7 to 11 cycles. Every single cDNA molecule received a tag from a template-switch adaptor with 12 random nucleotides. TCRdb reprocessed the 5' RACE reads via MiXCR and lists one record per CDR3 protein. Counted here are about 1,400,000 distinct CDR3 sequences, around 59% occurring once; the ten biggest clones make up 6.5% to 8.5%. Each donor gave roughly 10 milliliters of peripheral blood. This sequence was found in a man aged 18 to 29 in good health. The sequencing input was blood. The chain recombines TRBV9 with TRBJ2-1; D gene ambiguous. DNA for the CDR3: TGTGCCAGCAGCGCAACACAAAGCTCCTACAATGAGCAGTTCTTC. Its protein is CASSATQSSYNEQFF.